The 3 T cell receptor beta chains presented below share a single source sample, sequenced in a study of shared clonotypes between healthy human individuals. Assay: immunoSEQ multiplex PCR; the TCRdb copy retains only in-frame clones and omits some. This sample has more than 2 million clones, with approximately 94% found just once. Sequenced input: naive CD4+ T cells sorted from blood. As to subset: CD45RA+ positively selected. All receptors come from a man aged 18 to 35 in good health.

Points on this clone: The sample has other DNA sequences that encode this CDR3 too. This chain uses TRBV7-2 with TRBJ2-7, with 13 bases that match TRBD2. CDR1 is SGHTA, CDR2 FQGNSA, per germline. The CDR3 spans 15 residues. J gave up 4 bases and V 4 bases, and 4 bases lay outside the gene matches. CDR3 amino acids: CASSSGLAGSYEQYF. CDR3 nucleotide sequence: TGTGCCAGCAGCTCGGGACTAGCGGGATCGTACGAGCAGTACTTC.

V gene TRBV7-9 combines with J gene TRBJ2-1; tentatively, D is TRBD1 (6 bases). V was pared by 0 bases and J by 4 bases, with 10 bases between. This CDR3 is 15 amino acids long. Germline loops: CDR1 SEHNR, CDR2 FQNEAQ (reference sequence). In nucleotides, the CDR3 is TGTGCCAGCAGCTTAGCGGCTACAGGGTACAATGAGCAGTTCTTC. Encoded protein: CASSLAATGYNEQFF. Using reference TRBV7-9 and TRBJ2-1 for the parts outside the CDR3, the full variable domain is DTGVSQNPRHKITKRGQNVTFRCDPISEHNRLYWYRQTLGQGPEFLTYFQNEAQLEKSRLLSDRFSAERPKGSFSTLEIQRTEQGDSAMYLCASSLAATGYNEQFFGPGTRLTVL.

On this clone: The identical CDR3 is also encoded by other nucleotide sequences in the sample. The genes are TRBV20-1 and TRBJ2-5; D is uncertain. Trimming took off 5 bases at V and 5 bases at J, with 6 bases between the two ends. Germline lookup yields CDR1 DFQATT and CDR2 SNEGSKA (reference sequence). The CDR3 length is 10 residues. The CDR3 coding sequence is TGCAGTGCTGCAGAGGAGACCCAGTACTTC. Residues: CSAAEETQYF.